The 26 T cell receptor beta chains below were found in one sample sequenced in a study of blood T cell repertoires in COVID-19. Clones were sequenced by immunoSEQ multiplex PCR, and TCRdb holds only the in-frame ones, with some missing. The repertoire holds about 88,000 clones, with under 90% as singletons. The source material was peripheral blood. Receptors originate from an older woman with acute or convalescent COVID-19.

V and J are TRBV12-5 and TRBJ2-2; 11 positions match TRBD2. Germline CDR1 and CDR2: LGHNT and FRNRAP. The V segment lost 1 base and the J segment 2 bases; nucleotides outside the gene matches: 3. This CDR3 region has 17 residues. The CDR3 DNA is TGTGCTAGTGGTTTGGCCGGGACTAGCGGTAACACCGGGGAGCTGTTTTTT. Translated: CASGLAGTSGNTGELFF.

The V gene is TRBV5-4, the J gene TRBJ2-1; 10 bases line up with TRBD2. The V gene end was trimmed by 4 bases and the J gene end by 10 bases; junction bases not matched to a gene: 11. CDR3 length equals 15 residues. The germline V gene has CDR1 SGHNT and CDR2 YYREEE (reference sequence). Written as DNA, the CDR3 is TGTGCCAGCAGCATTCGGACTAGCGGCCCGGGGGAGCAGTTCTTC. This encodes CASSIRTSGPGEQFF.

The rearrangement joins TRBV6-5 to TRBJ2-7, with 13 nucleotides matching TRBD2. The junction had 6 bases not matched to a gene; V was cut back by 6 bases and J by 4 bases. Germline CDR1 is MNHEY and CDR2 is SVGAGI. CDR3 length equals 15 residues. CDR3 amino acids: CASRAGLAGPYEQYV. CDR3 nucleotide sequence: TGTGCCAGCAGAGCGGGACTAGCGGGACCTTACGAGCAGTACGTC.

The chain recombines TRBV4-2 with TRBJ1-1; tentatively, D is TRBD1 (6 bases). CDR1 is LGHNA and CDR2 is YNFKEQ in the germline V gene. Trimming took off 5 bases at V and 12 bases at J, with 19 bases between the two ends. The CDR3 has 13 amino acids. As DNA, the CDR3 is TGTGCCAGCAGCGGCAGGGCCGGGACAAGGACTTTCTTT. This encodes CASSGRAGTRTFF.

The V and J genes are TRBV7-9 and TRBJ2-6; TRBD1 might be the D (6 bases). Trimming stripped 5 bases from V and 0 bases from J, with 11 bases between. Germline V gene sequence: CDR1 SEHNR, CDR2 FQNEAQ (reference sequence). CDR3 length: 16 amino acids. The CDR3 nucleotides read TGTGCCAGCAGCCCAACACAGGGCTCTGGGGCCAACGTCCTGACTTTC. Protein: CASSPTQGSGANVLTF. Using reference TRBV7-9 and TRBJ2-6 for the parts outside the CDR3, the full variable domain is DTGVSQNPRHKITKRGQNVTFRCDPISEHNRLYWYRQTLGQGPEFLTYFQNEAQLEKSRLLSDRFSAERPKGSFSTLEIQRTEQGDSAMYLCASSPTQGSGANVLTFGAGSRLTVL.

This clone was counted once. This chain connects TRBV15 to TRBJ2-1; D is possibly TRBD2 (6 bases). The germline gives CDR1 LNHNV, CDR2 YYDKDF (reference sequence). V was pared by 1 base and J by 6 bases, with 13 bases between. This CDR3 has 15 amino acids. CDR3 sequence (DNA): TGTGCCACCAGCAGAGGGCAGGGAGGTCTCAATGAGCAGTTCTTC. It yields the protein CATSRGQGGLNEQFF.

This clone was counted only a few times. The chain couples TRBV10-3 to TRBJ1-5; D is undetermined. Trimming removed 0 bases from V and 5 bases from J, with 11 bases in between. CDR3 length: 15 residues. The germline V gene encodes CDR1 ENHRY and CDR2 SYGVKD. CDR3 in amino acids: CAISESGGNYQPQHF. In DNA form, the CDR3 reads TGTGCCATCAGTGAGTCCGGAGGGAACTATCAGCCCCAGCATTTT.

Of note for this clone: Other nucleotide sequences from this sample produce the same CDR3. The gene calls are TRBV5-1 and TRBJ1-1; no clear D gene. The length of the CDR3 is 13 residues. The V and J ends lost 0 bases and 0 bases respectively, with 3 bases between them. CDR1 is SGHRS and CDR2 is YFSETQ in the germline V gene. The CDR3 loop is CASSLGVNTEAFF. As DNA, the CDR3 is TGCGCCAGCAGCTTGGGCGTGAACACTGAAGCTTTCTTT.

This clone was counted a single time. The gene calls are TRBV27 and TRBJ2-7; the match to TRBD2 covers 9 bases. Germline CDR1 reads MNHEY; CDR2 reads SMNVEV (reference sequence). Trimming cost V 2 bases and J 6 bases; bases outside gene matches: 20. This CDR3 is built from 19 residues. CDR3 sequence (DNA): TGTGCCAGCAGTTTACTGAACCTTGAAACCGGGACTAGCATCGGCGAGCAGTACGTC. Its protein is CASSLLNLETGTSIGEQYV.

This clone was detected once. V gene TRBV3-1 (or the pseudogene TRBV3-2) combines with J gene TRBJ2-1, with a possible D match to TRBD1 (6 bases). Between the trimmed V and J ends, which lost 0 bases and 2 bases, there was a span of 11 bases. CDR1 and CDR2 (germline): LGHDT, YNNKEL (reference sequence). This CDR3 has 16 residues. This CDR3 is CASSQDTGFPYNEQFF. The CDR3 DNA follows: TGTGCCAGCAGCCAAGACACAGGGTTCCCCTACAATGAGCAGTTCTTC.

V usage is TRBV9 and J usage is TRBJ1-3, with D perhaps TRBD1 (6 bases). Trimming shortened V by 3 bases and J by 2 bases, and 12 bases separated the two germline ends. Germline CDR1 reads SGDLS; CDR2 reads YYNGEE. The CDR3 is 15 amino acids. The CDR3 spells CASSAREGAGNTIYF. DNA of the CDR3: TGTGCCAGCAGCGCCCGGGAGGGGGCTGGAAACACCATATATTTT.

This sequence joins TRBV18 and TRBJ2-7, with 10 bases fitting TRBD1. V was pared by 2 bases and J by 6 bases, with 7 bases of the junction left unmatched. Per germline, CDR1 KGHSH and CDR2 LQKENI. The CDR3 totals 15 residues. CDR3 nucleotide sequence: TGTGCCAGCTCACCAGCCCTTGGACAGGGGGTCGAGCAGTACGTC. Its translation: CASSPALGQGVEQYV.

This rearrangement joins TRBV5-1 to TRBJ1-1, with 8 bases lining up with TRBD1. With 1 base clipped from V and 4 bases from J, the junction kept 6 bases outside the gene matches. Germline CDR1 reads SGHRS; CDR2 reads YFSETQ. CDR3 size: 15 residues. CDR3: CASSLKSGGLTEAFF. The CDR3 DNA sequence: TGCGCCAGCAGCTTGAAGTCAGGGGGCCTCACTGAAGCTTTCTTT.

This clone is a singleton in its sample. The rearrangement uses TRBV27 and TRBJ2-7, with a weak D call TRBD1 (5 bases). This CDR3 has 14 residues. The V end lost 0 bases, the J end lost 4 bases, and 10 bases lay between the germline ends. CDR1 is MNHEY and CDR2 is SMNVEV in the germline V gene (reference sequence). The CDR3 protein is CASSLSPQGYEQYV. CDR3 nucleotides: TGTGCCAGCAGTTTATCGCCCCAGGGATACGAGCAGTACGTC.

This sequence joins TRBV7-6 and TRBJ2-1; 7 bases map to TRBD2. Germline-derived CDR1 and CDR2 are SGHVS and FNYEAQ. Trimming at V came to 0 bases and at J to 1 base, leaving 9 bases not matched to a gene. The CDR3 runs 18 residues. The CDR3 coding sequence is TGTGCCAGCAGCTTAGCGGGGGGAGGGAGCGTATCCTACAATGAGCAGTTCTTC. Protein product: CASSLAGGGSVSYNEQFF. The complete variable domain, with remaining parts taken from reference TRBV7-6 and TRBJ2-1, reads GAGVSQSPRYKVTKRGQDVALRCDPISGHVSLYWYRQALGQGPEFLTYFNYEAQQDKSGLPNDRFSAERPEGSISTLTIQRTEQRDSAMYRCASSLAGGGSVSYNEQFFGPGTRLTVL.

The chain uses TRBV4-2 and TRBJ2-3; the D is unclear. Germline lookup yields CDR1 LGHNA and CDR2 YNFKEQ. The CDR3 spans 16 residues. V was cut by 4 bases and J by 1 base, with 15 bases left in between. The CDR3 here is CASSLDPDTRTDTQYF. In DNA, the CDR3 is TGTGCCAGCAGCCTCGATCCAGACACCCGCACAGATACGCAGTATTTT.

The rearrangement uses TRBV11-3 and TRBJ2-1, with 7 bases fitting TRBD2. Germline V CDR1 and CDR2: SGHNT, YENEEA. The V gene end was trimmed by 3 bases and the J gene end by 1 base; junction bases not matched to a gene: 3. The CDR3 extends over 15 amino acids. CDR3 amino acids: CASSFSGTSYNEQFF. The CDR3 nucleotides are TGTGCCAGCAGCTTCAGCGGGACTTCCTACAATGAGCAGTTCTTC.

The J gene is TRBJ2-1, the V gene TRBV6-2 or TRBV6-3; D possibly corresponds to TRBD1 (6 bases). Germline CDR1 MNHEY, CDR2 SVGEGT. V gave up 0 bases and J gave up 6 bases, with 12 bases separating them. The length of the CDR3 is 15 residues. CDR3 coding DNA: TGTGCCAGCAGTTACTCTACGGACAGTCTCAATGAGCAGTTCTTC. Encoded protein: CASSYSTDSLNEQFF.

This clone was detected many times. The chain employs TRBV19 and TRBJ1-5; D uncertain. Germline V gene lookup returns CDR1 LNHDA and CDR2 SQIVND (reference sequence). The CDR3 length is 14 residues. V gave up 2 bases and J gave up 5 bases, with 10 bases separating them. CDR3 loop: CASSISRYDQPQHF. In DNA, the CDR3 is TGTGCCAGTAGTATATCGAGGTACGATCAGCCCCAGCATTTT.

This clone was observed once. The chain has TRBV11-3 and TRBJ2-1; perhaps TRBD1 as D (8 bases). Germline CDR1 is SGHNT and CDR2 is YENEEA. Trimming stripped 7 bases from V and 4 bases from J, with 17 bases between. This CDR3 is built from 15 residues. CDR3 nucleotides: TGTGCCAGCATCCACAGCGGGGACAGGTACAATGAGCAGTTCTTC. This gives the protein CASIHSGDRYNEQFF. Filled out from reference TRBV11-3 and TRBJ2-1, the complete variable domain reads EAGVVQSPRYKIIEKKQPVAFWCNPISGHNTLYWYLQNLGQGPELLIRYENEEAVDDSQLPKDRFSAERLKGVDSTLKIQPAELGDSAVYLCASIHSGDRYNEQFFGPGTRLTVL.

J is TRBJ1-5 and V is TRBV28; no clear D gene. Germline CDR1 is MDHEN and CDR2 is SYDVKM. V lost 3 bases to trimming and J lost 2 bases, with 5 bases between them. The CDR3 runs 13 residues. The CDR3 sequence: CASSFLGNQPQHF. CDR3 nucleotide sequence: TGTGCCAGCAGTTTTCTAGGCAATCAGCCCCAGCATTTT.

The rearrangement links TRBV14 to TRBJ1-3, with 8 bases that match TRBD1. The germline gives CDR1 SGHDN, CDR2 FVKESK. The V gene end was trimmed by 0 bases and the J gene end by 4 bases; junction bases not matched to a gene: 5. There are 16 residues in the CDR3. The CDR3 loop reads CASSQDLGQGGNTIYF. The DNA of the CDR3 is TGTGCCAGCAGCCAAGACCTTGGACAGGGAGGAAACACCATATATTTT.

This clone occurred once. The genes are TRBV29-1 and TRBJ1-1; TRBD1 is a possible D gene (5 bases). The CDR3 contains 14 residues. Germline V gene sequence: CDR1 SQVTM, CDR2 ANQGSEA. V lost 5 bases and J 3 bases, leaving 16 bases between the germline ends. The CDR3 sequence is CSVNPREGYTEAFF. The CDR3 coding sequence is TGCAGCGTTAATCCCAGGGAGGGCTACACTGAAGCTTTCTTT.

The V call is TRBV29-1, the J call TRBJ2-1, with TRBD2 identical over 7 bases. The CDR3 is 16 residues long. With 6 bases clipped from V and 3 bases from J, the junction kept 14 bases outside the gene matches. The germline CDR1 and CDR2 sequences are SQVTM and ANQGSEA. The CDR3 is CSVVEVLAEFYNEQFF. The CDR3 DNA sequence: TGCAGCGTGGTAGAGGTGCTAGCGGAGTTCTACAATGAGCAGTTCTTC.

This chain connects TRBV12-3 or TRBV12-4 to TRBJ2-5, with 9 positions matching TRBD1. J was trimmed by 3 bases and V by 6 bases; bases with no gene match: 2. This CDR3 region has 13 residues. CDR3 coding DNA: TGTGCCAGCAGCAGGACAGGGGAAGAGACCCAGTACTTC. Its protein is CASSRTGEETQYF.

V usage is TRBV6-4 and J usage is TRBJ1-1; the match to TRBD1 covers 11 bases. V dropped 6 bases and J dropped 5; count of bases not matched to a gene: 5. The CDR3 runs to 14 residues. Per the germline V gene, CDR1 is MRHNA and CDR2 is SNTAGT. As DNA, the CDR3 is TGTGCCAGCAGGGGGACAGGGGGATTAACTGAAGCTTTCTTT. Protein: CASRGTGGLTEAFF.